This is a list of T cell receptor beta chains from one sample in a study of blood T cell repertoires in COVID-19. The table came from immunoSEQ multiplex PCR; TCRdb's copy has only in-frame clones and leaves some out. This sample yields around 170,000 clones, of which around 80% are seen a single time; 13% to 15% belongs to the top ten. Sequenced input: peripheral blood. The receptors originated from a man aged 25 to 40 with active or convalescent COVID-19. The CDR3 runs from the conserved cysteine through the conserved F or W. The order of the fields is V gene, J gene, clone size, D gene, CDR3 DNA, CDR3 protein. The D gene is left open where the match is weak. Clone size is shown for a subset of rows, as once, few, many or a class of expanded clone.

TRBV5-1	TRBJ1-6	.	.	TGCGCCAGTTCGGACAGCTCCTATAATTCACCCCTCCACTTT	CASSDSSYNSPLHF
TRBV15	TRBJ2-3	.	.	TGTGCCACCAGCGGTGAACCCCTGCCACGGGCGAGGGCTCGCACAGATACGCAGTATTTT	CATSGEPLPRARARTDTQYF
TRBV10-2	TRBJ1-1	.	.	TGCGCCAGCAGTTCGGACATCGGCACTGAAGCTTTCTTT	CASSSDIGTEAFF
TRBV6-5	TRBJ2-1	few	TRBD2	TGTGCCAGCCGATCTAGCGGGGGGGCCATTGAGCAGTTCTTC	CASRSSGGAIEQFF
TRBV25-1	TRBJ2-1	.	TRBD2	TGTGCCAGCAGTGAACAAGATAGCGGGAGGTCAAATGAGCAGTTCTTC	CASSEQDSGRSNEQFF
TRBV27	TRBJ2-7	.	.	TGTGCCAGCAGTTTATCGTCAGGGGCCGAGCAGTACTTC	CASSLSSGAEQYF
TRBV7-9	TRBJ1-5	.	.	TGTGCCAGCAGCTGGGGTCGGGCAGGGTTTAATCAGCCCCAGCATTTT	CASSWGRAGFNQPQHF
TRBV11-2	TRBJ1-4	.	.	TGTGCCAGCAGCAGCCCCCGGACAGATTTGAATGAAAAACTGTTTTTT	CASSSPRTDLNEKLFF
TRBV9	TRBJ2-1	.	TRBD1	TGTGCCAGCAGCGGAGGCCCCGGGACAGGGGGGAGCTCCTACAATGAGCAGTTCTTC	CASSGGPGTGGSSYNEQFF
TRBV3-1/TRBV3-2	TRBJ2-5	.	.	TGTGCCAGCAGCCGGCTAGCGACCCAGTACTTC	CASSRLATQYF
TRBV6-5	TRBJ1-2	once	.	TGTGCCAGCAGCCTCGGGGGAGGGTACTATGGCTACACCTTC	CASSLGGGYYGYTF
TRBV7-2	TRBJ2-3	once	TRBD2	TGTGCCACGGCGGGAGAATCAGATACGCAGTATTTT	CATAGESDTQYF
TRBV11-3	TRBJ2-1	few	.	TGTGCCAGCAGCTTAGATAGGGGGTCAGGCCTATACAATGAGCAGTTCTTC	CASSLDRGSGLYNEQFF
TRBV19	TRBJ2-7	few	.	TGTGCCAGTAGTATCGCAGGGACCTACGAGCAGTACTTC	CASSIAGTYEQYF
TRBV6-4	TRBJ1-2	few	TRBD1	TGTGCCAGCAGTGATGGGGACAGCCAATCCTATGGCTACACCTTC	CASSDGDSQSYGYTF
TRBV19	TRBJ2-2	.	.	TGTGCCAGTAGTAGGCTAGGTGGGAACACCGGGGAGCTGTTTTTT	CASSRLGGNTGELFF
TRBV19	TRBJ2-3	few	TRBD2	TGTGCCAGTAGTTTCCTAGCGGGGGCCCCAGATACGCAGTATTTT	CASSFLAGAPDTQYF
TRBV28	TRBJ1-2	.	.	TGTGCCAGCAGTCGACAGACTAACTATGGCTACACCTTC	CASSRQTNYGYTF
TRBV19	TRBJ1-5	.	.	TGTGCCAGTAGCCCAGGGACTTATAGCAATCAGCCCCAGCATTTT	CASSPGTYSNQPQHF
TRBV6-1	TRBJ2-1	.	.	TGTGCCAGCAGTGAACCGCCGGGGTCCAATGAGCAGTTCTTC	CASSEPPGSNEQFF
TRBV9	TRBJ1-1	.	.	TGTGCCAGCAGCGTAGGGGGGGAGAAGACTGAAGCTTTCTTT	CASSVGGEKTEAFF
TRBV4-1	TRBJ1-2	.	.	TGCGCCAGCAGCCAAGAGGTTGGAGGGCCCTATGGCTACACCTTC	CASSQEVGGPYGYTF